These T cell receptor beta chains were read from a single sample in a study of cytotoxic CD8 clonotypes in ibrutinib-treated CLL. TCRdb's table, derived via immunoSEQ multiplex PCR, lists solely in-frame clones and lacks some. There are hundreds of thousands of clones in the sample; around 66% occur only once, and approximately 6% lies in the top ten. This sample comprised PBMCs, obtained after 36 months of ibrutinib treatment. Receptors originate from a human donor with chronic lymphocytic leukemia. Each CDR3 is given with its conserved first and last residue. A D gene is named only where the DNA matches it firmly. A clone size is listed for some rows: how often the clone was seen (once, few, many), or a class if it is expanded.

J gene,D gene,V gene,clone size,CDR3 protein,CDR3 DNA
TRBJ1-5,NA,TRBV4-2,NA,CASSPGTGQPQHF,TGTGCCAGCAGCCCGGGGACTGGTCAGCCCCAGCATTTT
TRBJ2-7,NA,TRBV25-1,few,CASSSYSYEQYF,TGTGCCAGCAGTTCGTACTCCTACGAGCAGTACTTC
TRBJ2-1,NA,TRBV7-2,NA,CASSPEPTRDEQFF,TGTGCCAGCAGCCCAGAGCCCACTCGGGATGAGCAGTTCTTC
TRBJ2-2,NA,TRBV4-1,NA,CASSQDGRSGELFF,TGCGCCAGCAGCCAAGATGGGAGGTCCGGGGAGCTGTTTTTT
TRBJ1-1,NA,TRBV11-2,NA,CASSFLTTEAFF,TGTGCCAGCAGCTTCCTGACCACTGAAGCTTTCTTT
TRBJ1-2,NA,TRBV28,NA,CASSLVSEGYTF,TGTGCCAGCAGTTTGGTTTCGGAAGGCTACACCTTC
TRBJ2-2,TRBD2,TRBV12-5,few,CASGLVVPYLAGGNTGELFF,TGTGCTAGTGGTTTGGTAGTTCCCTACCTAGCGGGGGGGAACACCGGGGAGCTGTTTTTT
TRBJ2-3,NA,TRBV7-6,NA,CAGQHGTDTQYF,TGTGCCGGACAACACGGCACAGATACGCAGTATTTT
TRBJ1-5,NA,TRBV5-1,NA,CASSLEPGPNQPQHF,TGCGCCAGCAGCTTGGAACCGGGCCCAAATCAGCCCCAGCATTTT
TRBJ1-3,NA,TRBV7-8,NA,CASSLDRVGNTIYF,TGTGCCAGCAGCTTAGACAGGGTTGGAAACACCATATATTTT
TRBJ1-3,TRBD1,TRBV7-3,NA,CASSQTGASGNTIYF,TGTGCCAGCAGCCAGACAGGGGCGTCTGGAAACACCATATATTTT
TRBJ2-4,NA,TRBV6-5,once,CASSYSLTGNIQYF,TGTGCCAGCAGTTACTCCCTCACTGGGAACATTCAGTACTTC
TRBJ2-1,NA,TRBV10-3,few,CAISPLGDNEQFF,TGTGCCATCAGCCCACTCGGGGACAATGAGCAGTTCTTC
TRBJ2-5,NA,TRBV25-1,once,CASLPFGKQQETQYF,TGTGCCAGCCTTCCATTCGGCAAACAACAAGAGACCCAGTACTTC
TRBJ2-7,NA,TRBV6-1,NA,CASSEMGTSYEQYF,TGTGCCAGCAGTGAAATGGGGACCAGCTACGAGCAGTACTTC
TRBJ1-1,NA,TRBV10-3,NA,CAIRGLGLGTEAFF,TGTGCCATCAGGGGACTGGGGTTGGGCACTGAAGCTTTCTTT
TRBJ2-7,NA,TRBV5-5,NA,CASSLTGRIYEQYF,TGTGCCAGCAGCTTGACAGGTAGGATCTACGAGCAGTACTTC
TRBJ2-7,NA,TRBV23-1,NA,CASSQKAGRGFYEQYF,TGCGCCAGCAGTCAAAAGGCTGGTCGGGGATTCTACGAGCAGTACTTC
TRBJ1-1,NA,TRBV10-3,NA,CAINPGQYTEAFF,TGTGCCATCAACCCAGGACAGTACACTGAAGCTTTCTTT
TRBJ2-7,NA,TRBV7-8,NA,CASSWDRSYEQYF,TGTGCCAGCAGCTGGGACCGCTCCTACGAGCAGTACTTC
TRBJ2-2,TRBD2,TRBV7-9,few,CASSNPGGNTGELFF,TGTGCCAGCAGCAATCCGGGGGGGAACACCGGGGAGCTGTTTTTT
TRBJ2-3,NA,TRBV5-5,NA,CASSLGSSTDTQYF,TGTGCCAGCAGCTTGGGGAGCAGCACAGATACGCAGTATTTT
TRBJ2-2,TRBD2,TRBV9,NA,CASSVAGGSTGELFF,TGTGCCAGCAGCGTAGCGGGAGGGAGCACCGGGGAGCTGTTTTTT
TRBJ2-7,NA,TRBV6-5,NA,CANSFVSEYEQYF,TGTGCCAACAGTTTCGTGTCTGAGTACGAGCAGTACTTC
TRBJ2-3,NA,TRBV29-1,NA,CSVPPGTSTDTQYF,TGCAGCGTTCCCCCCGGGACTAGCACAGATACGCAGTATTTT
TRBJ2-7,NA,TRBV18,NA,CASSPQTGYEQYF,TGTGCCAGCTCACCCCAAACAGGTTACGAGCAGTACTTC
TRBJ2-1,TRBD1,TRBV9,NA,CASSVNDRGEQFF,TGTGCCAGCAGCGTAAACGACAGGGGAGAGCAGTTCTTC
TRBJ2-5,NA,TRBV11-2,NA,CASSLVGWQETQYF,TGTGCCAGCAGCTTAGTCGGGTGGCAAGAGACCCAGTACTTC
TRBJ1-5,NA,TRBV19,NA,CASNSHTTSNQPQHF,TGTGCCAGTAACTCCCACACCACAAGCAATCAGCCCCAGCATTTT
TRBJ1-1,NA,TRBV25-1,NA,CASSNPGGWVAFF,TGTGCCAGCAGTAACCCGGGAGGTTGGGTTGCTTTCTTT
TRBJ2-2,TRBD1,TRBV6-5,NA,CASSGQGATGELFF,TGTGCCAGCAGTGGACAGGGGGCAACCGGGGAGCTGTTTTTT
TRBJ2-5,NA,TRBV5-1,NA,CASSTTVETQYF,TGCGCCAGCAGCACCACTGTGGAGACCCAGTACTTC
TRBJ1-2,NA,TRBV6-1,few,CASSEGVGVSYGYTF,TGTGCCAGCAGTGAAGGGGTAGGGGTAAGCTATGGCTACACCTTC
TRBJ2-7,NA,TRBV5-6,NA,CASSLGHRSGEQYF,TGTGCCAGCAGCTTGGGGCATCGTTCGGGCGAGCAGTACTTC
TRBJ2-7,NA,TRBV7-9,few,CASSFKDAQYF,TGTGCCAGCAGCTTCAAAGATGCCCAGTACTTC
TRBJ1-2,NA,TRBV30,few,CAWRVRSYGYTF,TGTGCCTGGAGGGTCAGAAGCTATGGCTACACCTTC
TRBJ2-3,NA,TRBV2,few,CASKKATDTQYF,TGTGCCAGCAAGAAAGCGACAGATACGCAGTATTTT